The 20 T cell receptor beta chains listed next were all sequenced from one sample in a study of T cell changes during pregnancy in multiple sclerosis. Only in-frame clones appear in the TCRdb table, and some are missing; sequencing was by immunoSEQ multiplex PCR. The data contain about 77,000 clones, about 92% of them seen just once; the ten biggest clones take up 2.6%. The sequencing here drew on peripheral blood, taken after pregnancy. Receptor source: a female donor in good health, enrolled as a control in a pregnancy study.

The gene calls are TRBV2 and TRBJ1-6; D gene unclear. The germline V and J ends were trimmed by 6 bases and 7 bases, with 10 bases remaining between them. The CDR3 extends over 13 amino acids. Germline V gives CDR1 SNHLY, CDR2 FYNNEI. CDR3 sequence reads: CASSASLNSPLHF. The CDR3 DNA follows: TGTGCCAGCAGCGCTTCCCTAAATTCACCCCTCCACTTT.

The V gene is TRBV6-1, the J gene TRBJ2-2, with a weak D call TRBD1 (5 bases). This CDR3 spans 14 amino acids. Trimming removed 8 bases at V and 1 base at J, with 11 bases between. Germline V CDR1 and CDR2: MNHNS, SASEGT. CDR3 nucleotide sequence: TGTGCCAGCGACCTCGACAGGAACACCGGGGAGCTGTTTTTT. It codes for CASDLDRNTGELFF.

The chain joins TRBV27 to TRBJ2-7; 10 bases match TRBD2. The CDR3 loop spans 14 amino acids. Germline V lookup: CDR1 MNHEY, CDR2 SMNVEV (reference sequence). After removal of 6 bases from V and 2 bases from J, the junction contained 4 bases not matched to a gene. The CDR3 DNA reads as TGTGCCAGCAGCTGGAGCGGGGGGGCCTACGAGCAGTACTTC. This encodes CASSWSGGAYEQYF.

The rearrangement links TRBV6-5 to TRBJ1-1; no firm D call. V lost 0 bases and J 1 base, leaving 9 bases between the germline ends. CDR3 length equals 15 residues. Germline-derived CDR1 and CDR2 are MNHEY and SVGAGI. The CDR3 region is CASSYSIRANTEAFF. The DNA for the CDR3 is TGTGCCAGCAGTTACTCGATTCGAGCGAACACTGAAGCTTTCTTT.

The V gene is TRBV2, the J gene TRBJ2-3; 8 nucleotides agree with TRBD2. This CDR3 has 14 residues. Germline CDR1 reads SNHLY; CDR2 reads FYNNEI. J lost 6 bases, V lost 6 bases, and 8 bases had no gene match. CDR3 protein: CASSETSGRDTQYF. In nucleotides, the CDR3 is TGTGCCAGCAGCGAAACTAGCGGTCGGGATACGCAGTATTTT.

V is TRBV6-5 and J is TRBJ1-2, with 11 bases matching TRBD1. Looked up from germline, CDR1 is MNHEY and CDR2 is SVGAGI. This CDR3 comprises 13 residues. V lost 8 bases and J lost 8; bases outside the gene matches: 7. This CDR3 is CASLDRGHRGYTF. The CDR3 nucleotides are TGTGCCAGCTTGGACAGGGGGCATCGCGGCTACACCTTC.

V and J are TRBV6-5 and TRBJ2-5; 8 positions match TRBD2. The V segment lost 0 bases and the J segment 4 bases; nucleotides outside the gene matches: 1. This CDR3 region has 14 residues. Germline lookup yields CDR1 MNHEY and CDR2 SVGAGI. This CDR3 reads CASSYSSGRETQYF. In DNA, the CDR3 is TGTGCCAGCAGTTACTCCAGCGGGAGAGAGACCCAGTACTTC.

The V call is TRBV25-1, the J call TRBJ2-5; D is perhaps TRBD1 (6 bases). This CDR3 spans 15 amino acids. Deletions cut 3 bases from V and 1 base from J, with 12 bases between. Germline values: CDR1 MGHDK, CDR2 SYGVNS. DNA for the CDR3: TGTGCCAGCAGTGAGCTGGGGGCCACCCAAGAGACCCAGTACTTC. Translation: CASSELGATQETQYF.

This rearrangement joins TRBV27 to TRBJ2-2; D is uncertain. V gave up 2 bases and J gave up 3 bases, with 13 bases separating them. Germline lookup yields CDR1 MNHEY and CDR2 SMNVEV (reference sequence). This CDR3 has 16 amino acids. The CDR3 DNA sequence: TGTGCCAGCAGTTTAACGTCCAGGTTGTACACCGGGGAGCTGTTTTTT. Translating gives CASSLTSRLYTGELFF.

The CDR3 region has the DNA TGTGCCAGCAGCCGACTAACCCAGAACAATGAGCAGTTCTTC. Protein sequence: CASSRLTQNNEQFF. The chain links TRBV6-5 to TRBJ2-1, with TRBD2 as a possible D gene (5 bases). The CDR3 runs to 14 residues. V gave up 6 bases and J gave up 5 bases, with 14 bases separating them. The V gene's germline CDR1 is MNHEY and CDR2 SVGAGI.

The genes are TRBV28 and TRBJ2-1; 9 bases align to TRBD1. V trimming: 7 bases; J trimming: 4 bases; junction bases outside the gene matches: 14. CDR1 and CDR2 from the germline V gene are MDHEN and SYDVKM. The CDR3 contains 17 residues. DNA for the CDR3: TGTGCCAGCAACCCACCCCCGACAGGGGGGAAGTACAATGAGCAGTTCTTC. This encodes CASNPPPTGGKYNEQFF. Using reference TRBV28 and TRBJ2-1 for the parts outside the CDR3, the full variable domain is DVKVTQSSRYLVKRTGEKVFLECVQDMDHENMFWYRQDPGLGLRLIYFSYDVKMKEKGDIPEGYSVSREKKERFSLILESASTNQTSMYLCASNPPPTGGKYNEQFFGPGTRLTVL.

CDR3 coding DNA: TGTGCCAGCAGCCCCCATCAGGGTCCAGATACGCAGTATTTT. Amino acids: CASSPHQGPDTQYF. This chain connects TRBV7-2 to TRBJ2-3, with a possible D match to TRBD1 (5 bases). V lost 5 bases, J lost 4 bases, and 13 bases lay in between. Germline CDR1 is SGHTA and CDR2 is FQGNSA. The CDR3 extends over 14 amino acids.

This clone was seen just once. The V and J genes are TRBV4-1 and TRBJ2-6, with 8 bases matching TRBD1. The CDR3 length is 18 residues. Germline V CDR1 and CDR2: MGHRA, YSYEKL. J lost 0 bases, V lost 1 base, and 5 bases had no gene match. In DNA form, the CDR3 reads TGCGCCAGCAGCCAAGGACAGGGGCCTACCTCTGGGGCCAACGTCCTGACTTTC. Protein sequence: CASSQGQGPTSGANVLTF.

The V gene is TRBV27, the J gene TRBJ2-7; the D gene is possibly TRBD2 (6 bases). Trimming removed 4 bases at V and 4 bases at J, with 8 bases between. Germline V gene sequence: CDR1 MNHEY, CDR2 SMNVEV (reference sequence). The CDR3 is 12 residues long. This CDR3 reads CASSSGEYEQYF. CDR3 DNA sequence: TGTGCCAGCAGTTCGGGGGAGTACGAGCAGTACTTC.

This chain links TRBV7-6 with TRBJ2-4; D is unclear. V lost 5 bases and J 2 bases, leaving 19 bases between the germline ends. Germline CDR1 is SGHVS and CDR2 is FNYEAQ. There are 17 residues in the CDR3. This CDR3 reads CASSPYETRSTKNIQYF. The CDR3 DNA reads as TGTGCCAGCAGCCCCTATGAGACGCGGTCTACCAAAAACATTCAGTACTTC.

The rearrangement uses TRBV19 and TRBJ2-6; 8 bases are shared with TRBD1. Germline CDR1 and CDR2: LNHDA and SQIVND (reference sequence). The V and J ends lost 9 bases and 3 bases, in that order; junction bases with no gene match: 10. This CDR3 is 16 amino acids long. The CDR3 DNA reads as TGTGCCAGCCGCTCCAGGGGGCGGAATGGGGCCAACGTCCTGACTTTC. Its translation is CASRSRGRNGANVLTF.

The chain has TRBV5-4 and TRBJ2-2, with 8 bases fitting TRBD2. Germline assignment: CDR1 SGHNT and CDR2 YYREEE (reference sequence). This CDR3 has 17 residues. Trimming at V came to 6 bases and at J to 4 bases, leaving 14 bases not matched to a gene. CDR3 sequence reads: CASTTVPGRAGTGELFF. Written as DNA, the CDR3 is TGTGCCAGCACCACAGTACCCGGGAGGGCCGGCACCGGGGAGCTGTTTTTT.

The V and J genes are TRBV5-6 and TRBJ2-1; 7 bases agree with TRBD2. Germline lookup yields CDR1 SGHDT and CDR2 YYEEEE. V gave up 1 base and J gave up 4 bases; unmatched junction bases: 5. The CDR3 loop spans 15 amino acids. CDR3 sequence (DNA): TGTGCCAGCAGCTTGATTGCGGGAGCGTACAATGAGCAGTTCTTC. Protein product: CASSLIAGAYNEQFF.

This clone has a single count. The CDR3 protein is CASTRQGLGSPLHF. The CDR3 DNA is TGTGCCAGCACCCGACAGGGGTTGGGTTCACCCCTCCACTTT. The chain uses TRBV27 and TRBJ1-6; 8 bases are shared with TRBD1. The V and J ends lost 7 bases and 9 bases, in that order; junction bases with no gene match: 8. Per germline, CDR1 MNHEY and CDR2 SMNVEV (reference sequence). CDR3 length: 14 amino acids.

This clone came up once. The chain uses TRBV27 and TRBJ1-2; 9 nucleotides align to TRBD1. V was clipped by 5 bases and J by 2 bases; unmatched bases: 3. Germline V gene sequence: CDR1 MNHEY, CDR2 SMNVEV (reference sequence). The CDR3 spans 14 residues. The DNA for the CDR3 is TGTGCCAGCAGTCCTGGGACAGGGAACTATGGCTACACCTTC. Its translation: CASSPGTGNYGYTF.